This TCR beta chain is drawn from a study of cytomegalovirus exposure and HLA in healthy donors. The ends were cut back, 1 base at V and 5 bases at J, with 8 bases in the middle. The CDR3 spans 14 residues. The germline CDR1 and CDR2 sequences are LNHDA and SQIVND (reference sequence). Primers included in the PCR were 60 Vbeta and 13 Jbeta primers. Here immunoSEQ multiplex PCR was the method, and the copy in TCRdb shows in-frame clones only, minus some. The sample comprises some 85,000 clones, roughly 80% of which are singletons, and around 4.3% rests with the top ten. This rearrangement joins TRBV19 to TRBJ1-4; unclear D gene. The sample consisted of PBMCs. This receptor was identified in a woman in her 40s in good health and CMV-seropositive. CDR3 sequence: CASSIGRVNEKLFF. The CDR3 DNA reads TGTGCCAGTAGTATAGGGAGGGTCAATGAAAAACTGTTTTTT.